A selection of T cell receptor beta chains follows, all from one sample in a study of blood T cell repertoires in COVID-19. The assay was immunoSEQ multiplex PCR, and TCRdb's table has in-frame clones only and misses some. This sample has 20,000 or so clones, with around 90% found just once. The specimen sequenced was peripheral blood. The receptors shown here come from a human donor in a cohort sampled during active COVID-19. Both conserved end residues are part of each CDR3. Fields, in order: D gene, J gene, V gene, clone size, CDR3 protein, CDR3 DNA. A D gene is named only where the DNA matches it firmly. Rows may omit the clone size; those that give it use once, few, many or a size class.

TRBD2	TRBJ2-1	TRBV24-1	-	CATSARLAGPYNEQFF	TGTGCCACCAGTGCTCGACTAGCGGGACCCTACAATGAGCAGTTCTTC
TRBD1	TRBJ2-2	TRBV7-9	few	CASSPSTGTRTGELFF	TGTGCCAGCAGCCCGTCGACAGGGACGAGAACCGGGGAGCTGTTTTTT
TRBD1	TRBJ2-5	TRBV3-1/TRBV3-2	-	CASRDREETQYF	TGTGCCAGCAGGGACAGGGAAGAGACCCAGTACTTC
TRBD1	TRBJ2-7	TRBV10-2	-	CASSESGGQGAYEQYF	TGCGCCAGCAGTGAGTCTGGGGGACAGGGGGCTTACGAGCAGTACTTC
-	TRBJ1-2	TRBV7-2	once	CASSLARERGRGYTF	TGTGCCAGCAGCTTAGCGCGGGAAAGGGGACGTGGCTACACCTTC
-	TRBJ2-5	TRBV5-4	-	CASSLELRETQYF	TGTGCCAGCAGCTTGGAATTACGGGAGACCCAGTACTTC
TRBD1	TRBJ1-5	TRBV13	once	CASSLGGQARQPQHF	TGTGCCAGCAGCTTAGGAGGACAGGCTCGACAGCCCCAGCATTTT
-	TRBJ1-1	TRBV4-2	-	CASSQPPGGYEAFF	TGTGCCAGCAGCCAACCCCCGGGCGGGTATGAAGCTTTCTTT
-	TRBJ1-1	TRBV7-3	-	CASSLGPLGEAYTEAFF	TGTGCCAGCAGCTTAGGCCCTTTGGGGGAGGCTTACACTGAAGCTTTCTTT
TRBD1	TRBJ2-1	TRBV24-1	-	CATRVGQGAGNEQFF	TGTGCCACCAGGGTAGGACAGGGGGCAGGGAATGAGCAGTTCTTC
-	TRBJ1-3	TRBV30	-	CAWSQTGRARNTIYF	TGTGCCTGGAGCCAAACAGGGCGAGCCCGAAACACCATATATTTT
-	TRBJ1-1	TRBV7-8	few	CASSLVGGMNTEAFF	TGTGCCAGCAGCTTAGTAGGAGGCATGAACACTGAAGCTTTCTTT
-	TRBJ2-1	TRBV4-2	-	CASSPDRTSYNEQFF	TGTGCCAGCAGCCCCGACAGGACTTCCTACAATGAGCAGTTCTTC
-	TRBJ2-1	TRBV21-1	-	CASSRGEGTSGSSYNEQFF	TGTGCCAGCAGCCGCGGAGAGGGAACTAGCGGGAGCTCCTACAATGAGCAGTTCTTC
-	TRBJ1-2	TRBV24-1	few	CATSDPGDWGYTF	TGTGCCACCAGTGATCCAGGGGATTGGGGCTACACCTTC
TRBD2	TRBJ2-4	TRBV7-9	-	CASSLGLAGARNIQYF	TGTGCCAGCAGCCTGGGTCTAGCGGGAGCGAGAAACATTCAGTACTTC
TRBD1	TRBJ2-7	TRBV6-5	-	CASRTGTGAREQYF	TGTGCCAGCAGGACCGGGACAGGGGCCCGGGAGCAGTACTTC
-	TRBJ1-5	TRBV19	once	CASSIGSQPQHF	TGTGCCAGTAGTATAGGTAGTCAGCCCCAGCATTTT
TRBD2	TRBJ2-7	TRBV4-2	-	CASSRTSGSGSYEQYF	TGTGCCAGCAGCCGGACTAGCGGGAGTGGGTCCTACGAGCAGTACTTC
TRBD2	TRBJ2-1	TRBV7-3	-	CASSLMLAGGQEQFF	TGTGCCAGCAGCTTAATGTTAGCGGGAGGGCAAGAGCAGTTCTTC
-	TRBJ2-3	TRBV6-5	-	CASRRQLNTDTQYF	TGTGCCAGCAGACGACAGCTTAACACAGATACGCAGTATTTT
TRBD1	TRBJ2-3	TRBV5-5	-	CASSFDGTGADTQYF	TGTGCCAGCAGCTTTGACGGGACAGGGGCAGATACGCAGTATTTT
-	TRBJ1-2	TRBV30	-	CAWSVQSTNYGYTF	TGTGCCTGGAGTGTACAGTCTACCAACTATGGCTACACCTTC
TRBD1	TRBJ2-7	TRBV2	-	CASKKLRDSSYEQYF	TGTGCCAGCAAGAAACTACGGGACAGCTCCTACGAGCAGTACTTC
TRBD1	TRBJ2-6	TRBV19	-	CASSDTGGAGANVLTF	TGTGCCAGTAGTGACACAGGGGGCGCTGGGGCCAACGTCCTGACTTTC
TRBD1	TRBJ2-7	TRBV2	-	CASSGADRSYEQYF	TGTGCCAGCAGTGGGGCGGACAGGTCCTACGAGCAGTACTTC
-	TRBJ1-2	TRBV11-2	-	CASSPRGDYGYTF	TGTGCCAGCAGCCCTCGGGGGGACTATGGCTACACCTTC
TRBD2	TRBJ2-2	TRBV18	-	CASSPLGLAGGMNTGELFF	TGTGCCAGCTCACCACTAGGACTAGCGGGAGGGATGAACACCGGGGAGCTGTTTTTT
-	TRBJ2-1	TRBV5-1	once	CASSLVRAENNEQFF	TGCGCCAGCAGCTTGGTACGAGCGGAGAACAATGAGCAGTTCTTC
TRBD1	TRBJ1-1	TRBV7-6	-	CASSLLQGRDTEAFF	TGTGCCAGCAGCTTATTACAGGGGAGAGACACTGAAGCTTTCTTT
-	TRBJ2-2	TRBV2	-	CASGVQGPGELFF	TGTGCCAGCGGAGTACAGGGCCCCGGGGAGCTGTTTTTT
-	TRBJ1-5	TRBV3-1/TRBV3-2	-	CASSQGSDQPQHF	TGTGCCAGCAGCCAAGGGAGCGATCAGCCCCAGCATTTT
-	TRBJ2-6	TRBV2	-	CASRRGGSGANVLTF	TGTGCCAGCAGACGAGGTGGCTCTGGGGCCAACGTCCTGACTTTC
TRBD1	TRBJ2-7	TRBV4-1	-	CASSQEGFRGPSSYEQYF	TGCGCCAGCAGCCAAGAAGGGTTCAGGGGGCCAAGCTCCTACGAGCAGTACTTC
-	TRBJ2-6	TRBV5-8	-	CASSLGQIVSGNSGANVLTF	TGTGCCAGCAGCTTGGGACAGATTGTTAGCGGAAACTCTGGGGCCAACGTCCTGACTTTC
-	TRBJ2-2	TRBV6-5	-	CASSYSATGNTGELFF	TGTGCCAGCAGTTACTCGGCGACAGGGAACACCGGGGAGCTGTTTTTT
TRBD1	TRBJ1-5	TRBV6-6	-	CASSDPGQGAQPQHF	TGTGCCAGCAGTGACCCGGGACAGGGGGCTCAGCCCCAGCATTTT
-	TRBJ2-5	TRBV7-8	-	CASSPLGGLGETQYF	TGTGCCAGCAGCCCCCTCGGGGGTCTCGGTGAGACCCAGTACTTC
-	TRBJ2-1	TRBV2	-	CASRTVVSSYNEQFF	TGTGCCAGCAGGACAGTGGTTAGCTCCTACAATGAGCAGTTCTTC
-	TRBJ1-1	TRBV28	-	CASSSGVGTEAFF	TGTGCCAGCAGTTCGGGGGTTGGCACTGAAGCTTTCTTT
-	TRBJ2-5	TRBV2	-	CASSEKGVWESQYF	TGTGCCAGCAGTGAAAAGGGAGTCTGGGAGAGCCAGTACTTC
-	TRBJ1-1	TRBV19	-	CASSIKADSPRDTEAFF	TGTGCCAGTAGTATTAAGGCAGACTCCCCGCGCGACACTGAAGCTTTCTTT
TRBD1	TRBJ1-4	TRBV19	-	CASSLGTAKLEKLFF	TGTGCCAGTAGTTTGGGGACAGCGAAGCTTGAAAAACTGTTTTTT
-	TRBJ2-3	TRBV19	-	CASSISPGGVYTDTQYF	TGTGCCAGTAGTATATCCCCCGGCGGAGTTTACACAGATACGCAGTATTTT
-	TRBJ1-1	TRBV5-1	-	CASSPDSYTEAFF	TGCGCCAGCAGCCCCGACAGCTACACTGAAGCTTTCTTT
-	TRBJ2-1	TRBV19	few	CASRATDNEQFF	TGTGCCAGTAGGGCGACTGACAATGAGCAGTTCTTC
-	TRBJ1-1	TRBV5-4	-	CASSLGGGSRNTEAFF	TGTGCCAGCAGCTTGGGTGGGGGCAGTCGGAACACTGAAGCTTTCTTT